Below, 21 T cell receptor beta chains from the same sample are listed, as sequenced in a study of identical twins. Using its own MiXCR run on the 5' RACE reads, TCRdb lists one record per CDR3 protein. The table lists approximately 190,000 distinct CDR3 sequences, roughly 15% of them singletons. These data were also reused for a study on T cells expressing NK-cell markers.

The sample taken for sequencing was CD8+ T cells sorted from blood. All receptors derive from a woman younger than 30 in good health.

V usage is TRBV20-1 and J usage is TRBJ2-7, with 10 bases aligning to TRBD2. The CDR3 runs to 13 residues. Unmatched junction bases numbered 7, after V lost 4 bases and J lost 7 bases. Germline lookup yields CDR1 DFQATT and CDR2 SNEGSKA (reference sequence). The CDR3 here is CSATSGSRGEQYF. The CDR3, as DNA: TGCAGTGCTACTAGCGGGAGCCGGGGGGAGCAGTACTTC.

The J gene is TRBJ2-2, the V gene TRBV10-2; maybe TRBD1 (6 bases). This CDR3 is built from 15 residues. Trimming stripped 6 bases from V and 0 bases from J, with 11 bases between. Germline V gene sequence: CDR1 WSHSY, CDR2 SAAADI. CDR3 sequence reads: CASSPGTTNTGELFF. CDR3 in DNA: TGCGCCAGCAGCCCCGGGACAACGAACACCGGGGAGCTGTTTTTT.

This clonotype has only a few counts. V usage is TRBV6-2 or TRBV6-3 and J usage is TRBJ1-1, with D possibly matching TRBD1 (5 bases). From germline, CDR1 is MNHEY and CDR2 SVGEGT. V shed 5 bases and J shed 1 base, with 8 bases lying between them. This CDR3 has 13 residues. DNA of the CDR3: TGTGCCAGCAGTACCAGGGAGAACACTGAAGCTTTCTTT. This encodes CASSTRENTEAFF.

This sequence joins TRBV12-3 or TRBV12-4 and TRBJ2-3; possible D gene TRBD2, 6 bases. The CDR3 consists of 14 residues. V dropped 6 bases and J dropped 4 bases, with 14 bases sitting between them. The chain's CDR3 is CASSPGLRSDTQYF. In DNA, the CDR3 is TGTGCCAGCAGCCCTGGACTAAGATCAGATACGCAGTATTTT.

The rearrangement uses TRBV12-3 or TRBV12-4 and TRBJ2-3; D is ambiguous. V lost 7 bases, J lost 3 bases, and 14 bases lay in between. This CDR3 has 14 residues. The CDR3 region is CASTPPSGTDTQYF. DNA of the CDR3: TGTGCCAGCACCCCCCCGAGTGGAACAGATACGCAGTATTTT.

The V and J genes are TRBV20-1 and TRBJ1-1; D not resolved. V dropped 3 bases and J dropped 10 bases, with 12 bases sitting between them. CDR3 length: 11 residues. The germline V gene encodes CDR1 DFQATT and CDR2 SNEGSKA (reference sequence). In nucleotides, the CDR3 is TGCAGTGCTAGTTCTCTCCCCGGAGCTTTCTTT. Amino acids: CSASSLPGAFF.

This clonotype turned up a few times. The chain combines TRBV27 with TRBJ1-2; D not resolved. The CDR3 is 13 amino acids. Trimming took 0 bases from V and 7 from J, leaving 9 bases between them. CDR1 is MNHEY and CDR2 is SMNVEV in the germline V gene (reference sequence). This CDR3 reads CASSLSSGVGYTF. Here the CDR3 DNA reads TGTGCCAGCAGTTTATCAAGTGGGGTTGGCTACACCTTC.

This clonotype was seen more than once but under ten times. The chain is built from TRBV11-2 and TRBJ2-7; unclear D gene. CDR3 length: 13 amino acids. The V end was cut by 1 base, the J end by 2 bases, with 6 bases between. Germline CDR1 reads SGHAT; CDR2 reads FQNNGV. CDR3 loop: CASSLAIPYEQYF. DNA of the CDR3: TGTGCCAGCAGCTTAGCGATCCCCTACGAGCAGTACTTC.

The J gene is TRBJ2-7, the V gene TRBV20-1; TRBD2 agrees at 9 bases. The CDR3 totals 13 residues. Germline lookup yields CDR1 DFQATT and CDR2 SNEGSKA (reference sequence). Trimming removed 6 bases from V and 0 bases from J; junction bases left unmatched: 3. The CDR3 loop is CSADSGSSYEQYF. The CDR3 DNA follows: TGCAGTGCCGATAGCGGGAGCTCCTACGAGCAGTACTTC.

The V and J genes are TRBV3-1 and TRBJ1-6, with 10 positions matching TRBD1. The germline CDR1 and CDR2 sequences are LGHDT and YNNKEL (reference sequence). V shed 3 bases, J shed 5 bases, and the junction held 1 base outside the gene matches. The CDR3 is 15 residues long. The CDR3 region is CASSQGQGNNSPLHF. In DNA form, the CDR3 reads TGTGCCAGCAGCCAGGGACAGGGGAATAATTCACCCCTCCACTTT.

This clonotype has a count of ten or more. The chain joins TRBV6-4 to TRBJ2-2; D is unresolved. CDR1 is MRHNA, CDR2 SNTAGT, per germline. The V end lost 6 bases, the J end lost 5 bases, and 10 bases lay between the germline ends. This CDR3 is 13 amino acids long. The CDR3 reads CASSATETGELFF. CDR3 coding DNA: TGTGCCAGCAGCGCGACGGAAACCGGGGAGCTGTTTTTT.

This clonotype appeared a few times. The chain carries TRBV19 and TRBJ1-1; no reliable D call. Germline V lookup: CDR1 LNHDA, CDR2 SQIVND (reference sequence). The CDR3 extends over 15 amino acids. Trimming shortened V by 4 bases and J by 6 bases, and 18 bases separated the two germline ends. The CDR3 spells CASSTSFSGKAEAFF. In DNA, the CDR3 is TGTGCCAGTAGTACTTCGTTTAGTGGGAAAGCTGAAGCTTTCTTT.

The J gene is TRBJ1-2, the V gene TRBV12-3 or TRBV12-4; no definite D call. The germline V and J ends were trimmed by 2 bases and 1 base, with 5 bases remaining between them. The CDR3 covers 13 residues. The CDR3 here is CASSLLVNYGYTF. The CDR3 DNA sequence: TGTGCCAGCAGTTTACTGGTTAACTATGGCTACACCTTC.

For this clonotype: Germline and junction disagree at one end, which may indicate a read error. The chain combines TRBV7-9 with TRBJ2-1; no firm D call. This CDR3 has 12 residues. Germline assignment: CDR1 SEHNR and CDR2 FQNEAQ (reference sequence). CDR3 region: CARSSFGNEQFF. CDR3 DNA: TGTGCCCGCAGCTCCTTTGGGAATGAGCAGTTCTTC.

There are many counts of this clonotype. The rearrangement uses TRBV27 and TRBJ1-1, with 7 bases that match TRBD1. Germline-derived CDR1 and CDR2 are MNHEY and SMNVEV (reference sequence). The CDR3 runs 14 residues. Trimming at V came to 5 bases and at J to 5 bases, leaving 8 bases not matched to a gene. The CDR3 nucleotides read TGTGCCAGCAGTCGACAGGGAATCGGAACTGAAGCTTTCTTT. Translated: CASSRQGIGTEAFF.

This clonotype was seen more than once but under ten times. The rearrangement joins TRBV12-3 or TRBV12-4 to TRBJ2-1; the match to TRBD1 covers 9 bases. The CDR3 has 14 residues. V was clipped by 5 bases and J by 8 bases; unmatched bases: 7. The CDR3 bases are TGTGCCAGCAGTCGTCGGGACAGGGAACATGAGCAGTTCTTC. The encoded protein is CASSRRDREHEQFF.

CDR3 in amino acids: CASSPAGVGEQYF. Here the CDR3 DNA reads TGTGCCAGCAGCCCTGCAGGGGTGGGCGAGCAGTACTTC. V is TRBV12-3 or TRBV12-4 and J is TRBJ2-7, with D tentatively TRBD1 (6 bases). The V end lost 6 bases, the J end lost 6 bases, and 15 bases lay between the germline ends. CDR3 length: 13 residues.

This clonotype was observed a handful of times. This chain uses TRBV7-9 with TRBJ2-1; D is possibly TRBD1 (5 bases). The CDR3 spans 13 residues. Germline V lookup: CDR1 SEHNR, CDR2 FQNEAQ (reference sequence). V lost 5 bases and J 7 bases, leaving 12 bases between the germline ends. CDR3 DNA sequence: TGTGCCAGCAGCATTTACCAGGGAAATGAGCAGTTCTTC. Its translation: CASSIYQGNEQFF.

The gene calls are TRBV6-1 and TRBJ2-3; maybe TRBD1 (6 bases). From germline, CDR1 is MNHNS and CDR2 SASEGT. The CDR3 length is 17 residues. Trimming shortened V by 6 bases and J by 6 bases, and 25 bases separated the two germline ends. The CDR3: CASRPSPGQYFPDTQYF. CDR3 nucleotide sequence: TGTGCCAGCAGGCCTTCCCCGGGACAATATTTCCCGGATACGCAGTATTTT.

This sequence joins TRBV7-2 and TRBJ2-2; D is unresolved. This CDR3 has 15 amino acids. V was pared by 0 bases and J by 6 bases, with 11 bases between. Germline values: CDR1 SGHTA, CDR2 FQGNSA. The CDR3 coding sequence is TGTGCCAGCAGCTTAGCGCTCGGGCCCGCCGGGGAGCTGTTTTTT. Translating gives CASSLALGPAGELFF.

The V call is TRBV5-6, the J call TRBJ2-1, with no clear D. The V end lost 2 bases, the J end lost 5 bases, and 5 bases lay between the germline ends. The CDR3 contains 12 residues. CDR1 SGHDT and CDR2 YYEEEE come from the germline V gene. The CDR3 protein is CASSLEDNEQFF. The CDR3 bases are TGTGCCAGCAGCTTAGAAGACAATGAGCAGTTCTTC.